This note documents a single T cell receptor beta chain sequence. What it binds is not known. The sample comes from a study of a mutant IDH1 vaccine in newly diagnosed glioma. Study as a whole: Patients were pretreated with radiotherapy, temozolomide, or both, mostly both.

The method was immunoSEQ multiplex PCR; TCRdb's version includes in-frame clones alone and lacks a portion of them. This sample has about 32,000 clones, with 78% found just once. Overall study results and limits: Pseudoprogression seemed unrelated to changes in top peripheral T cell clonotypes. Over 85% of patients showed vaccine-induced immune responses across multiple MHC alleles.

Trimming cost V 4 bases and J 2 bases; bases outside gene matches: 1. CDR1 is MNHNS, CDR2 SASEGT, per germline. This CDR3 has 14 residues. The time point: week 35, safety follow-up. The study gave 300 ug of mutant IDH1 20-mer peptide per vaccine dose, with topical imiquimod. Source: PBMCs, taken from a glioma patient whose treatment included an IDH1 peptide vaccine. The gene calls are TRBV6-1 and TRBJ2-7; 11 bases line up with TRBD1. This TCR was sampled from a woman aged 40 to 50 with glioma. The CDR3 is CASSVGQGAYEQYF. The CDR3 DNA follows: TGTGCCAGCAGTGTGGGACAGGGGGCCTACGAGCAGTACTTC.